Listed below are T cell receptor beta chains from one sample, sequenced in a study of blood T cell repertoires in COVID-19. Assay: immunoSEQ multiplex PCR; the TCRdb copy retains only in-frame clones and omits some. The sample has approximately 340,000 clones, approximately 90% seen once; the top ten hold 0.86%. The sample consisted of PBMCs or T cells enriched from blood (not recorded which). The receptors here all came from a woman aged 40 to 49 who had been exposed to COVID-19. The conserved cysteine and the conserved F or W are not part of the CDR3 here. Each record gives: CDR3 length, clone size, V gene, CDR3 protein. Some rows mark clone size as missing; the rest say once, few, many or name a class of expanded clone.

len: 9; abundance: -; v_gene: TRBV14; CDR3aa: ASSQDQFIY
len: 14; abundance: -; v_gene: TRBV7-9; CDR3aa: ASSAGTSGDQETQY
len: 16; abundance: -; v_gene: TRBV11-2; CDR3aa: ASSLVGGKRRNTGELF
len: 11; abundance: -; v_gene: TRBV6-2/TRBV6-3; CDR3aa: ASSYLLNEKLF
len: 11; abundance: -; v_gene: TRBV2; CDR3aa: ASIRQGRQGYT
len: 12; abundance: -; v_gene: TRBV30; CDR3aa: AWTPGQGKGKLF
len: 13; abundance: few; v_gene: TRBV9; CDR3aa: ASSVVDRGLNEQY
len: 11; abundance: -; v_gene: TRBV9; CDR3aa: ASSVLQGNEAF
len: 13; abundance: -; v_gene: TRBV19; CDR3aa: ASSMDSGGADTQY
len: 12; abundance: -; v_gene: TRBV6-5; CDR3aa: ASSPHRQVGGYT
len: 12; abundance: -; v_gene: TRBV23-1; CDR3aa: ASSHSGEGEAFA
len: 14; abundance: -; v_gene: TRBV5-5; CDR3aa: ASSWEGQGRTGELF
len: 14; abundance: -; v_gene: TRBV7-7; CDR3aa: ASSLAYPGAIYGYT
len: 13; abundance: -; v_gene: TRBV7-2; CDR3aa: ASSPGLAIGRELF
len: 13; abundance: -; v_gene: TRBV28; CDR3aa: ASSESSVAGGGYT
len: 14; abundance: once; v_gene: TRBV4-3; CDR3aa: ASSRARTGPNYGYT
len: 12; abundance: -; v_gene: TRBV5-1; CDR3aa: ASSATSGSNEQF
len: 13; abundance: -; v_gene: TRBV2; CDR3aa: ASKRQGPNTGELF
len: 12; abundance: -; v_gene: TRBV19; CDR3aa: ASSIRTGKNGYT
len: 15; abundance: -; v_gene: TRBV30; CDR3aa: AWSVGRTSSGNQPQH
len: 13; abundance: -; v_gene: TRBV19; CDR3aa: ASSSRTGGKEKLF
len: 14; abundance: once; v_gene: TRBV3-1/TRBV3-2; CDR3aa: ASSQEGQGAPDTQY
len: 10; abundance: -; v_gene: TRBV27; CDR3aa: ASSSGAGELF
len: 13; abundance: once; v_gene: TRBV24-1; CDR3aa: ATSAPGQSNNEQF
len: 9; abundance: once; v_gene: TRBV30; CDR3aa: AWTQGSPLH
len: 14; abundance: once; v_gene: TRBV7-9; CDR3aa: ASSLGGTGNNSPLH
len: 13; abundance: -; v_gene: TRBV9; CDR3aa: ASSVVGGSNSPLH
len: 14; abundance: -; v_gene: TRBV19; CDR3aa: ASSNYRGLSNSPLH
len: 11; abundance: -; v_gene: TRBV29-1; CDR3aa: SVEGGSVYGYT
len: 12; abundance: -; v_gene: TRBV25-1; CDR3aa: ASSTWEGGFGYT
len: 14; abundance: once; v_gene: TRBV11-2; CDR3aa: ASSPTTGTGGGEQY
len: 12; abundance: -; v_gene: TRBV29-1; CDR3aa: SATLWGGGTEAF
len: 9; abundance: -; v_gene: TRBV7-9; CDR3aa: ASTPPGGYT
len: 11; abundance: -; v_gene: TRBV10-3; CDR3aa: AIKDGVNTEAF
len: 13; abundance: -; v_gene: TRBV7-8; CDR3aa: ASSFRRGQGSGYT
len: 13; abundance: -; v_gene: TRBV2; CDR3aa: ASWWAGGGYNEQF
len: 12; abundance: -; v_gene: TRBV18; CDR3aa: ASSPGQGSTEAF
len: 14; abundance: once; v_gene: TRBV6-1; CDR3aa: ASSEAGTIDHSPLH
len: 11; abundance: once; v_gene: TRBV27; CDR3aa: ASASGGRNEQF
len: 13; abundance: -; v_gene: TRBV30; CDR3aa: AWTALVTGGNGYT
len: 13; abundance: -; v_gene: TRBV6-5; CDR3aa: ASRAGTRRSGELF
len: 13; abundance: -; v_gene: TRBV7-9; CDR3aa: ASSLAGGGSNEQY
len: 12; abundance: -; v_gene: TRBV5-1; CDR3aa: ASSLGEVNSPLH
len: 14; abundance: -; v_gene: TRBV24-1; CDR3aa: ATSDSYTPDTYEQY
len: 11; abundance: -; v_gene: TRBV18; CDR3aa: ASSLGTARGYT
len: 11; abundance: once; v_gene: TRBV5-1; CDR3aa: ASSLGRADEQY
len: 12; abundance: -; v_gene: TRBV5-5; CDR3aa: ASSNRTDNYGYT
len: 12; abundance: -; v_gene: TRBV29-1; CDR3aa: SVNVGGGNTEAF